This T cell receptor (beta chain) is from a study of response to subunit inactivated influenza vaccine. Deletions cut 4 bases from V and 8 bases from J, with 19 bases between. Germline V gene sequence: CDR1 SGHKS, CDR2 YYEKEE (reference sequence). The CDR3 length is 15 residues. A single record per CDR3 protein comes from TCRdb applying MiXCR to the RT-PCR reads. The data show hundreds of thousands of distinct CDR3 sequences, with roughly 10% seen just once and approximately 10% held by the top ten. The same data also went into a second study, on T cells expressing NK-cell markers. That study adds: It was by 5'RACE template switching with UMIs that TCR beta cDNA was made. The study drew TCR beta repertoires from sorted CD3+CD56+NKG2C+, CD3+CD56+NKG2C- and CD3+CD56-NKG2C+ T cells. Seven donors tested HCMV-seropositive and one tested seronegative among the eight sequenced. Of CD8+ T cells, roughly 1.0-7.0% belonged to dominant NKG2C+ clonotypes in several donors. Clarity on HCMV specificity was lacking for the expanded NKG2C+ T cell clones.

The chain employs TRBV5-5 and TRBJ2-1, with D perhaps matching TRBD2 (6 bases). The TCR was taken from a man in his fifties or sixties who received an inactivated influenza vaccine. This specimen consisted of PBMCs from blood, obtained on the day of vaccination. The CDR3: CASSPGVRDGYEQFF. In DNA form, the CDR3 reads TGTGCCAGCAGCCCCGGGGTGCGGGATGGCTATGAGCAGTTCTTC. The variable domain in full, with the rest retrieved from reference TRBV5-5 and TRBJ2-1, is DAGVTQSPTHLIKTRGQQVTLRCSPISGHKSVSWYQQVLGQGPQFIFQYYEKEERGRGNFPDRFSARQFPNYSSELNVNALLLGDSALYLCASSPGVRDGYEQFFGPGTRLTVL.